This T cell receptor beta chain was documented in a study of beta chain features in type 1 diabetes (dated by TCRdb to the late 2010s). Background on the whole study: Mean age, gender distribution, total cell number and subset yield did not differ between patients and healthy donors. In the study, recently diagnosed type 1 diabetes patients and matched healthy donors were compared on the TCRB repertoires of their sorted circulating CD4+ T cell subsets. A total of 107,917,701 sorted cells were examined across all samples, and RNA yield correlated strongly with the number of cells per subset. Naive and central memory subsets were obtained from all 30 or so donors, but regulatory and stem cell-like memory subsets were isolated from only 8 patients and roughly eight healthy donors.

Broad study findings and their caveats: In all four CD4+ subsets, TCRB CDR3 length was moderately but significantly shorter in type 1 diabetes patients. Naive, central memory and regulatory TCRB repertoires appeared to be more similar among patients than among healthy donors. Sequencing cDNA rather than genomic DNA could over-represent highly expressing activated cells, although activation and CD3 levels did not differ between groups. Fewer insertions and more nucleotide deletions at VDJ recombination sites were observed in patients with type 1 diabetes, implying thymic rearrangement abnormalities. Because the HLA sub-analyses included only small numbers of individuals, any influence of HLA type on TCRB rearrangement was left unresolved. PCR might favor shorter templates, but patient and control samples were amplified and corrected together, so any skew would affect both groups equally.

The entire amount of isolated RNA was reverse transcribed using the High Capacity cDNA Reverse Transcription Kit, so the sequenced TCRB transcripts were expressed ones. Deep immunoSEQ sequencing was applied to naive, central memory and regulatory T cell samples, giving an average of roughly 3.5 million total reads per sample. Sorted cells were lysed in RLT buffer and RNA was extracted with DNase-treated RNeasy Micro or Mini kits, depending on cell number. To prevent cross-contamination, every cell subset was processed on its own, while patient and healthy donor samples were processed together. The immunoSEQ multiplex PCR was used to amplify TCRB sequences from cDNA, generating 87-bp fragments that spanned the CDR3 region. Amplicons were sequenced on the Illumina HiSeq platform. The original methods were these. Synthetic template baselines were used to correct PCR bias computationally, reads within Hamming distance 2 were collapsed, and singletons that could not be merged were discarded. Reads were aligned against IMGT so that V, D and J genes, CDR3 length and insertions or deletions at six rearrangement sites could be assigned. Within each subset, clonotype counts were normalized to sorted cell number, after which true diversity and Gini coefficients were computed with the tcR R package. The overlap coefficient, calculated on TCRB nucleotide sequences, was used to quantify repertoire sharing. Held by TCRdb, this immuneACCESS table contains in-frame sequences only and omits some clones. Under half of the omission traces to an unresolved V gene where checked; the cause of the rest is unknown. That table gives V, J and clone size, and the DNA gave D and trimming. Counted in this sample were some 150,000 clones; 6.9% of them appeared once. The leading ten clones occupy about 1.3% of the sample.

A single peripheral blood draw of approximately 110 mL on average was collected from each donor into heparinised tubes. A BD FACSAria II was used to sort naive, central memory, regulatory and stem cell-like memory CD4+ T cells with a panel that included CD45RO, CCR7, CD25, CD127, CD95 and CD27. Every sorted population had a purity above 95%. PBMCs were isolated immediately by Lymphoprep density gradient centrifugation and stained directly without culture. To minimize batch effects, samples were stained and sorted in pairs, one healthy donor with one patient per experiment. Per the germline V gene, KGHSH is the CDR1 and LQKENI is the CDR2. The CDR3 contains 14 residues, cysteine and phenylalanine counted. Only the CDR3 part of the read is kept: 42 bases, read in frame from the first base. V and J lose 2 bases and 3 bases, and a span of 8 bases separates them. Regarding this clone: Its antigen specificity is not known. Base quality data are lacking; no much larger clone is found one base away. Other DNA sequences of this sample code for an identical CDR3.

This clonotype originated in a woman in her 30s in good health. The sequenced material came from central memory CD4+ T cells from blood. This chain joins TRBV18 to TRBJ1-5, with no reliable assignment of the D segment. The CDR3 here reads CASSPSRDNQPQHF. The nucleotide sequence is TGTGCCAGCTCACCATCGAGGGACAATCAGCCCCAGCATTTT.